This record looks at one T cell receptor (beta chain) sequence and its context. Antigen: not known. The junction shows a germline mismatch at one end, possibly a read error. Three rounds of nested PCR, following a modified ARM-PCR protocol, produced the TCRbeta library. TCRdb itself ran the multiplex PCR reads through MiXCR, one entry per CDR3 protein. The sample holds over 130,000 distinct CDR3 sequences, roughly 66% seen once. RNA was extracted from bulk tissue without any cell sorting. The data belong to a study of tumor and adjacent non-tumor tissue in lung cancer. Whole-study findings and limits: Tumor tissue had significantly higher TCR diversity than normal lung.

This CDR3 has 14 residues. The V gene's germline CDR1 is MNHEY and CDR2 SVGEGT. V and J are TRBV6-2 or TRBV6-3 and TRBJ2-1; 9 bases are shared with TRBD1. This clonotype was sampled from a man in his 60s with small cell lung cancer. The sequenced sample consisted of lung tumor tissue. This CDR3 reads CTSSPGQGPSWQFF. CDR3 in DNA: TGTACCAGCAGTCCGGGACAGGGTCCATCATGGCAGTTCTTC.